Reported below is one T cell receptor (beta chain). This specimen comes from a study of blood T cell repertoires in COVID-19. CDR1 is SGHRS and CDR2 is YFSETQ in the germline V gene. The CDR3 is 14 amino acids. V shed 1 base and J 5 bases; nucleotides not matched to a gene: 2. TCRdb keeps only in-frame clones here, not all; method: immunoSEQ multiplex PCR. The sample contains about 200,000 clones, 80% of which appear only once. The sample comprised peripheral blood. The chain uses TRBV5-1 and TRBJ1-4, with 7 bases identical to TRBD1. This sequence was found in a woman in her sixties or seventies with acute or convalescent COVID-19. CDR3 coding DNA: TGCGCCAGCAGCTTGACAGGGGTCAATGAAAAACTGTTTTTT. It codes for CASSLTGVNEKLFF.